Listed below are T cell receptor beta chains from one sample, sequenced in a study of long-term antiretroviral therapy in people with HIV. Repertoires were generated with immunoSEQ multiplex PCR, while TCRdb's copy carries only in-frame clones and drops some. The data show under 25,000 clones, about 82% seen once. The sample in question was unsorted PBMCs, obtained 1.3 years after starting antiretroviral therapy. The receptors originated from a man aged 55 to 70 with HIV. Both conserved end residues are part of each CDR3. Each record gives: clone size, J gene, D gene, V gene, CDR3 protein, CDR3 DNA. The D gene is left open where the match is weak. Some rows have no size entry. The others give once, few or many, or a class for an expanded clone.

clone size: -; J gene: TRBJ2-3; D gene: -; V gene: TRBV11-2; CDR3 protein: CASGSQIGADTQYF; CDR3 DNA: TGTGCCAGCGGGTCGCAGATCGGGGCAGATACGCAGTATTTT
clone size: -; J gene: TRBJ2-7; D gene: -; V gene: TRBV10-3; CDR3 protein: CAIRNTRSPYEQYF; CDR3 DNA: TGTGCCATCAGGAACACCCGTAGTCCCTACGAGCAGTACTTC
clone size: -; J gene: TRBJ2-7; D gene: TRBD2; V gene: TRBV10-2; CDR3 protein: CASSAWGLAGDSEQYF; CDR3 DNA: TGCGCCAGCAGTGCTTGGGGACTAGCGGGAGATAGCGAGCAGTACTTC
clone size: -; J gene: TRBJ1-2; D gene: -; V gene: TRBV30; CDR3 protein: CAWRSHNYGYTF; CDR3 DNA: TGTGCCTGGAGAAGCCACAACTATGGCTACACCTTC
clone size: -; J gene: TRBJ2-1; D gene: -; V gene: TRBV2; CDR3 protein: CASSPTAGAHEQFF; CDR3 DNA: TGTGCCAGCAGTCCCACTGCAGGTGCCCATGAGCAGTTCTTC
clone size: few; J gene: TRBJ2-7; D gene: -; V gene: TRBV11-1; CDR3 protein: CASSLGREFEQYF; CDR3 DNA: TGTGCCAGCAGCTTAGGCAGGGAGTTCGAGCAGTACTTC
clone size: -; J gene: TRBJ1-5; D gene: -; V gene: TRBV5-4; CDR3 protein: CASSFGFNQPQHF; CDR3 DNA: TGTGCCAGCAGCTTCGGGTTCAATCAGCCCCAGCATTTT
clone size: few; J gene: TRBJ2-7; D gene: -; V gene: TRBV7-3; CDR3 protein: CASGGISYEQYF; CDR3 DNA: TGTGCCAGCGGGGGAATCTCCTACGAGCAGTACTTC
clone size: -; J gene: TRBJ1-2; D gene: -; V gene: TRBV5-5; CDR3 protein: CASSLHYGYTF; CDR3 DNA: TGTGCCAGCAGCTTGCACTATGGCTACACCTTC
clone size: once; J gene: TRBJ2-7; D gene: -; V gene: TRBV7-2; CDR3 protein: CASSLGAGQPYEQYF; CDR3 DNA: TGTGCCAGCAGCTTAGGGGCGGGACAACCCTACGAGCAGTACTTC
clone size: -; J gene: TRBJ2-1; D gene: TRBD1; V gene: TRBV5-6; CDR3 protein: CASSFRDREGYEQFF; CDR3 DNA: TGTGCCAGCAGCTTTCGGGACAGGGAGGGGTATGAGCAGTTCTTC
clone size: -; J gene: TRBJ2-5; D gene: TRBD2; V gene: TRBV6-6; CDR3 protein: CASRAEWLAEETQYF; CDR3 DNA: TGTGCCAGCAGAGCCGAATGGCTAGCGGAAGAGACCCAGTACTTC
clone size: -; J gene: TRBJ1-2; D gene: TRBD1; V gene: TRBV25-1; CDR3 protein: CASSAINRGGYTF; CDR3 DNA: TGTGCCAGCAGTGCGATCAACAGGGGTGGCTACACCTTC
clone size: -; J gene: TRBJ1-2; D gene: -; V gene: TRBV30; CDR3 protein: CAWNREYGYTF; CDR3 DNA: TGTGCCTGGAACAGGGAGTATGGCTACACCTTC
clone size: -; J gene: TRBJ1-4; D gene: -; V gene: TRBV30; CDR3 protein: CAWRWGRANEKLFF; CDR3 DNA: TGTGCCTGGAGATGGGGCCGGGCTAATGAAAAACTGTTTTTT
clone size: -; J gene: TRBJ2-1; D gene: -; V gene: TRBV27; CDR3 protein: CASTFGGSVNEQFF; CDR3 DNA: TGTGCCAGCACCTTCGGAGGGAGCGTCAATGAGCAGTTCTTC
clone size: -; J gene: TRBJ1-1; D gene: TRBD1; V gene: TRBV5-1; CDR3 protein: CASSLDRASEAFF; CDR3 DNA: TGCGCCAGCAGCCTTGACAGGGCATCCGAAGCTTTCTTT
clone size: -; J gene: TRBJ2-7; D gene: -; V gene: TRBV5-8; CDR3 protein: CASSLDRFSYEQYF; CDR3 DNA: TGTGCCAGCAGCTTGGACAGATTCTCCTACGAGCAGTACTTC
clone size: -; J gene: TRBJ2-1; D gene: TRBD1; V gene: TRBV7-3; CDR3 protein: CASSLDRGFYNEQFF; CDR3 DNA: TGTGCCAGCAGCCTGGACAGGGGGTTCTACAATGAGCAGTTCTTC
clone size: -; J gene: TRBJ2-3; D gene: -; V gene: TRBV27; CDR3 protein: CASSFRYTDTQYF; CDR3 DNA: TGTGCCAGCAGTTTTCGATACACAGATACGCAGTATTTT
clone size: -; J gene: TRBJ1-4; D gene: TRBD1; V gene: TRBV27; CDR3 protein: CASSLSQGARLEKLFF; CDR3 DNA: TGTGCCAGCAGTTTAAGCCAGGGGGCTCGTTTAGAAAAACTGTTTTTT
clone size: -; J gene: TRBJ2-2; D gene: TRBD1; V gene: TRBV5-6; CDR3 protein: CASSQDRGQGIGELFF; CDR3 DNA: TGTGCCAGCAGCCAGGACAGGGGGCAAGGAATCGGGGAGCTGTTTTTT
clone size: -; J gene: TRBJ1-5; D gene: -; V gene: TRBV18; CDR3 protein: CASSESQGRFNQPQHF; CDR3 DNA: TGTGCCAGCTCCGAATCCCAAGGGAGGTTCAATCAGCCCCAGCATTTT
clone size: -; J gene: TRBJ2-1; D gene: TRBD2; V gene: TRBV9; CDR3 protein: CASSVGLAGSNEQFF; CDR3 DNA: TGTGCCAGCAGCGTAGGACTAGCGGGTAGCAATGAGCAGTTCTTC
clone size: -; J gene: TRBJ2-7; D gene: -; V gene: TRBV9; CDR3 protein: CASSVVQVDEQYF; CDR3 DNA: TGTGCCAGCAGCGTAGTACAAGTAGACGAGCAGTACTTC
clone size: -; J gene: TRBJ2-2; D gene: -; V gene: TRBV25-1; CDR3 protein: CASSDEERGRELFF; CDR3 DNA: TGTGCCAGCAGTGATGAGGAGCGTGGGAGGGAGCTGTTTTTT
clone size: -; J gene: TRBJ1-2; D gene: -; V gene: TRBV30; CDR3 protein: CAWSTGPYGYTF; CDR3 DNA: TGTGCCTGGAGTACAGGGCCCTATGGCTACACCTTC
clone size: once; J gene: TRBJ1-5; D gene: TRBD1; V gene: TRBV4-1; CDR3 protein: CASSQELPGQGDQPQHF; CDR3 DNA: TGCGCCAGCAGCCAAGAACTTCCGGGACAGGGGGATCAGCCCCAGCATTTT
clone size: once; J gene: TRBJ2-1; D gene: -; V gene: TRBV11-2; CDR3 protein: CASSLNPLPNEQFF; CDR3 DNA: TGTGCCAGCAGCTTAAACCCTCTACCTAATGAGCAGTTCTTC
clone size: -; J gene: TRBJ1-4; D gene: -; V gene: TRBV7-9; CDR3 protein: CASSLVGRGDNNEKLFF; CDR3 DNA: TGTGCCAGCAGCTTAGTGGGCCGGGGGGACAACAATGAAAAACTGTTTTTT
clone size: -; J gene: TRBJ2-7; D gene: TRBD1; V gene: TRBV18; CDR3 protein: CASSPRGGEIYEQYF; CDR3 DNA: TGTGCCAGCTCACCACGAGGGGGCGAAATCTACGAGCAGTACTTC
clone size: -; J gene: TRBJ2-3; D gene: -; V gene: TRBV25-1; CDR3 protein: CASSPPSTDTQYF; CDR3 DNA: TGTGCCAGCAGCCCCCCCAGCACAGATACGCAGTATTTT